Presented here are 4 T cell receptor beta chains from one specimen sequenced in a study of blood T cell repertoires in COVID-19. The table came from immunoSEQ multiplex PCR; TCRdb's copy has only in-frame clones and leaves some out. The sample records about 200,000 clones, around 89% being singletons. Material for sequencing was peripheral blood. The receptors stem from a human donor in a cohort sampled during active COVID-19.

This clone was seen just once. Here the CDR3 reads CASSYRDYGYTF. CDR3 DNA: TGCGCCAGCAGCTACCGGGACTATGGCTACACCTTC. The V and J genes are TRBV5-1 and TRBJ1-2, with no clear D. Per the germline V gene, CDR1 is SGHRS and CDR2 is YFSETQ. V gave up 3 bases and J gave up 3 bases, with 6 bases separating them. The CDR3 extends over 12 amino acids. Variable domain in full (rest from reference TRBV5-1 and TRBJ1-2): KAGVTQTPRYLIKTRGQQVTLSCSPISGHRSVSWYQQTPGQGLQFLFEYFSETQRNKGNFPGRFSGRQFSNSRSEMNVSTLELGDSALYLCASSYRDYGYTFGSGTRLTVV.

This clone appeared a single time. The chain has TRBV3-1 (or the pseudogene TRBV3-2) and TRBJ1-2; a weak D match, TRBD1 (5 bases). The CDR3 runs 14 residues. V was clipped by 4 bases and J by 3 bases, with 12 bases between them. CDR1 is LGHDT and CDR2 is YNNKEL in the germline V gene (reference sequence). The CDR3 reads CASSRLGGYYGYTF. The CDR3 DNA follows: TGTGCCAGCAGCCGATTGGGGGGATACTATGGCTACACCTTC.

The chain couples TRBV6-5 to TRBJ2-3, with TRBD2 matching over 7 bases. CDR1 MNHEY and CDR2 SVGAGI come from the germline V gene. The junction had 7 bases not matched to a gene; V was cut back by 11 bases and J by 2 bases. The CDR3 extends over 13 amino acids. CDR3 residues: CAGGVTLTDTQYF. The CDR3 DNA follows: TGTGCCGGGGGGGTAACCCTCACAGATACGCAGTATTTT.

This clone was seen only once. The V and J genes are TRBV5-1 and TRBJ2-3, with 10 nucleotides matching TRBD2. V shed 2 bases, J shed 0 bases, and the junction held 3 bases outside the gene matches. Germline V gene sequence: CDR1 SGHRS, CDR2 YFSETQ. The CDR3 sequence is 16 residues long. The CDR3 region is CASSFGAGGSTDTQYF. The CDR3, as DNA: TGCGCCAGCAGCTTCGGAGCGGGGGGGAGCACAGATACGCAGTATTTT.